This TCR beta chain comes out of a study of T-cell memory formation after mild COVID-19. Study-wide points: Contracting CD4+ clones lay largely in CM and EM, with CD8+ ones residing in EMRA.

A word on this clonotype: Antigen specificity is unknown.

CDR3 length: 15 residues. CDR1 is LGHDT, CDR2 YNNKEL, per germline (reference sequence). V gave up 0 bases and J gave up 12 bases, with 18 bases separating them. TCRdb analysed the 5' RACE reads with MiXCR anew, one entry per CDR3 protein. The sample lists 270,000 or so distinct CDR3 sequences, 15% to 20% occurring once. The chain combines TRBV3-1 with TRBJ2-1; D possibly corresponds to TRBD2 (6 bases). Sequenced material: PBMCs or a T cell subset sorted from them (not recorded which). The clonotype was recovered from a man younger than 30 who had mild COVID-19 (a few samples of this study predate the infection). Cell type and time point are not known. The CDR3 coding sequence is TGTGCCAGCAGCCAAGATCTGGTAGCGGTTAGTCGGCAGTTCTTC. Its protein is CASSQDLVAVSRQFF.